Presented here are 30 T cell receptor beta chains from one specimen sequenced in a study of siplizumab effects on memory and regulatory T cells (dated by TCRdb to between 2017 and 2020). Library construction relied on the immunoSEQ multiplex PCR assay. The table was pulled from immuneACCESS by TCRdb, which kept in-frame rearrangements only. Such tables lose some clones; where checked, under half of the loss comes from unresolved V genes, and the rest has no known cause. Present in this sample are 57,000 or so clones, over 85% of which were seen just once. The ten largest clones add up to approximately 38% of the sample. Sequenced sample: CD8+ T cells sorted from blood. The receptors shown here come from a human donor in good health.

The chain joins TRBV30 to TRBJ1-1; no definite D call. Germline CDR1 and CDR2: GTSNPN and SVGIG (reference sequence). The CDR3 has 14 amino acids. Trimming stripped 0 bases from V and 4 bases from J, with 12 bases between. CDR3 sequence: CAWSVGHLGTEAFF. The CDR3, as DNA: TGTGCCTGGAGTGTAGGGCACTTGGGCACTGAAGCTTTCTTT.

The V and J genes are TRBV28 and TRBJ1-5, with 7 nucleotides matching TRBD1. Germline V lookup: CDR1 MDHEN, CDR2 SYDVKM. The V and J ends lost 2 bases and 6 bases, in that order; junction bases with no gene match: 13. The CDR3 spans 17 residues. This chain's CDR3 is CASSLRAGTVRGQPQHF. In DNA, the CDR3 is TGTGCCAGCAGTTTACGTGCCGGGACAGTACGAGGTCAGCCCCAGCATTTT.

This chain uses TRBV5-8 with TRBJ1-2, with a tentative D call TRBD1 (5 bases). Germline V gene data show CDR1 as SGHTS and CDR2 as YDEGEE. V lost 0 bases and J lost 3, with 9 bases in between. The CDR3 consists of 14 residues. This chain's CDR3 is CASSLVGRDYGYTF. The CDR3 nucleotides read TGTGCCAGCAGCTTGGTTGGCAGGGACTATGGCTACACCTTC.

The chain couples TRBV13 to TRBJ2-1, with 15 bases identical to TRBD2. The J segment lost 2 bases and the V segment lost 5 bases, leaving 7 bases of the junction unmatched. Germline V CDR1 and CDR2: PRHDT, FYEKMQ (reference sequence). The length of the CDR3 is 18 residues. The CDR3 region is CASSLEGLAGGTYNEQFF. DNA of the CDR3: TGTGCCAGCAGCCTCGAGGGACTAGCGGGAGGCACCTACAATGAGCAGTTCTTC. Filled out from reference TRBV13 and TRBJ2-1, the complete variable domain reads AAGVIQSPRHLIKEKRETATLKCYPIPRHDTVYWYQQGPGQDPQFLISFYEKMQSDKGSIPDRFSAQQFSDYHSELNMSSLELGDSALYFCASSLEGLAGGTYNEQFFGPGTRLTVL.

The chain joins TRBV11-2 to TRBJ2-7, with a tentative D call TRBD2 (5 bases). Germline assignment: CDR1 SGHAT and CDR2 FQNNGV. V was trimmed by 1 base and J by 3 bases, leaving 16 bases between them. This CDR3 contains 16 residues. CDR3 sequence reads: CASSLAAQGGIYEQYF. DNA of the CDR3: TGTGCCAGCAGCTTAGCGGCCCAAGGAGGTATCTACGAGCAGTACTTC.

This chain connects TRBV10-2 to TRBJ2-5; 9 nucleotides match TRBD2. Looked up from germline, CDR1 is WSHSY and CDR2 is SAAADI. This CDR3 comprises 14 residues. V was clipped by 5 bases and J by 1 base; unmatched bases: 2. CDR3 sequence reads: CASSPTSGQETQYF. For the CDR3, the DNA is TGCGCCAGCAGTCCGACTAGCGGCCAAGAGACCCAGTACTTC.

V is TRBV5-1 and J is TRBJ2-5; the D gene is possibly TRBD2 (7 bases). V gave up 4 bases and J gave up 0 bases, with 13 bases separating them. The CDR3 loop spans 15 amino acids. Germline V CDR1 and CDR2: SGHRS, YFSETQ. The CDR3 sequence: CASSEGGGYQETQYF. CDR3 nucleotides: TGCGCCAGCAGCGAGGGAGGGGGGTACCAAGAGACCCAGTACTTC.

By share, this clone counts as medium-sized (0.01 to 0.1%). CDR3 bases: TGCGCCAGCACTTTCGGGGACTTCTCTGGCTACACCTTC. Encoded protein: CASTFGDFSGYTF. The chain carries TRBV5-1 and TRBJ1-2, with D maybe TRBD1 (5 bases). Looked up from germline, CDR1 is SGHRS and CDR2 is YFSETQ. This CDR3 is built from 13 residues. The V and J ends lost 6 bases and 7 bases respectively, with 16 bases between them.

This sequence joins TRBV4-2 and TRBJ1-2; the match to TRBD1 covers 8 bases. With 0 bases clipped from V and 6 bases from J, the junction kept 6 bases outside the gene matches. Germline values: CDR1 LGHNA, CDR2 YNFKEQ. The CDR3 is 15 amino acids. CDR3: CASSQDLAGGNGYTF. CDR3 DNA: TGTGCCAGCAGCCAAGATTTGGCAGGGGGCAATGGCTACACCTTC.

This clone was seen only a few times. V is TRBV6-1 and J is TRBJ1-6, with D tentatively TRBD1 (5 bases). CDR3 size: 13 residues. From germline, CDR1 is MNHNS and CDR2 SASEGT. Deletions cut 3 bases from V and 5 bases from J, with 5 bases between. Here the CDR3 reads CASSDRDNSPLHF. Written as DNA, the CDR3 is TGTGCCAGCAGTGACAGGGATAATTCACCCCTCCACTTT.

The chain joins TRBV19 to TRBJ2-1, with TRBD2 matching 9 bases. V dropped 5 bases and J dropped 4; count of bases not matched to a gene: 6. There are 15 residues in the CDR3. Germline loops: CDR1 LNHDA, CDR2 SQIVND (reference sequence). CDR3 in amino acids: CASSATSGQYNEQFF. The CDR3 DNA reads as TGTGCCAGTAGTGCCACTAGCGGGCAATACAATGAGCAGTTCTTC.

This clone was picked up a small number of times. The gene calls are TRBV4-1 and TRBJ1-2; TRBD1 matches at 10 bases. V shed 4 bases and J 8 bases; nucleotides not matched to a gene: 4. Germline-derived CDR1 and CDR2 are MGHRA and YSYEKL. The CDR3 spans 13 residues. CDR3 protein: CASSLGQGIGYTF. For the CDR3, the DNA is TGCGCCAGCAGCCTGGGACAGGGGATCGGCTACACCTTC.

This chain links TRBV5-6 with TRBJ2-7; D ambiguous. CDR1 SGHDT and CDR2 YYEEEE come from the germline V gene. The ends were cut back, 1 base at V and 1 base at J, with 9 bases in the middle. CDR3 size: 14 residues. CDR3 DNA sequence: TGTGCCAGCAGCTTGCCCTTTAAGTCCTACGAGCAGTACTTC. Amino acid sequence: CASSLPFKSYEQYF.

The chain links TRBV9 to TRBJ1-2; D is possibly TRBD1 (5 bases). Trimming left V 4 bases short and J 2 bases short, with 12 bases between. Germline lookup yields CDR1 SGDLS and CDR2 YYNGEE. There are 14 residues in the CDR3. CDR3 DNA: TGTGCCAGCAGCCCTGGGGGGGTCAACTATGGCTACACCTTC. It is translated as CASSPGGVNYGYTF.

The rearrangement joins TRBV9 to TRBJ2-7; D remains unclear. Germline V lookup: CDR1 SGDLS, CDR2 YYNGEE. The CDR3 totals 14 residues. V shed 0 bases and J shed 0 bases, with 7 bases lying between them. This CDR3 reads CASSVGMISYEQYF. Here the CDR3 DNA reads TGTGCCAGCAGCGTAGGTATGATCTCCTACGAGCAGTACTTC.

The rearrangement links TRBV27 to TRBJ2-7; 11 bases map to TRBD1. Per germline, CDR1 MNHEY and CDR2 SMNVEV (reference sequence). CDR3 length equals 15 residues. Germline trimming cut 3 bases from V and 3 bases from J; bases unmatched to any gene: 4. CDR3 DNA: TGTGCCAGCAGTTTGGGACAGGGGGAGGTCTACGAGCAGTACTTC. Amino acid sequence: CASSLGQGEVYEQYF.

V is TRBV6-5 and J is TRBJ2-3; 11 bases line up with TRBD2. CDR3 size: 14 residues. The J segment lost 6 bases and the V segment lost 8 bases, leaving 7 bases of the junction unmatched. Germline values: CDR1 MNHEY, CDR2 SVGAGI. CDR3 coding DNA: TGTGCCAGCGTTAGCGGGGGGGCGTCGGATACGCAGTATTTT. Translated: CASVSGGASDTQYF.

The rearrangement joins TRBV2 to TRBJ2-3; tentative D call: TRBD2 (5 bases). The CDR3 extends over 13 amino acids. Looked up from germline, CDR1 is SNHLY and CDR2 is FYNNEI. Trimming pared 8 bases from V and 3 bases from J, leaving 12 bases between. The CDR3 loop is CASEGSNTDTQYF. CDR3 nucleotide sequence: TGTGCCAGCGAGGGTAGTAATACAGATACGCAGTATTTT.

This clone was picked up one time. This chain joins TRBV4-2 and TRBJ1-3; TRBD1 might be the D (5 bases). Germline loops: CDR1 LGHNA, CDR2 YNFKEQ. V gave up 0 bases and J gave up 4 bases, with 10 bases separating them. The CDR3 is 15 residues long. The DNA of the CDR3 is TGTGCCAGCAGCCAAGATAGAAAGGGGGGAAACACCATATATTTT. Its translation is CASSQDRKGGNTIYF.

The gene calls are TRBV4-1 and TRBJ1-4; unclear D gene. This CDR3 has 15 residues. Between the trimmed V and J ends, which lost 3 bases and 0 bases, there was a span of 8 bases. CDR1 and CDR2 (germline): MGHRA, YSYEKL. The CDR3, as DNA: TGCGCCAGCAGCCACTCGCCAGCAACTAATGAAAAACTGTTTTTT. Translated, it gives CASSHSPATNEKLFF.

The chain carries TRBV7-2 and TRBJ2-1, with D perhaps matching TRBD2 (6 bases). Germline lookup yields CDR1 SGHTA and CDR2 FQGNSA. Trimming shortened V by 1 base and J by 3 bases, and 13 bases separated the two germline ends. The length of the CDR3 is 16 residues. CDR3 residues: CASSLGTGLFYNEQFF. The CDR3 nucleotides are TGTGCCAGCAGCTTAGGGACGGGACTCTTCTACAATGAGCAGTTCTTC.

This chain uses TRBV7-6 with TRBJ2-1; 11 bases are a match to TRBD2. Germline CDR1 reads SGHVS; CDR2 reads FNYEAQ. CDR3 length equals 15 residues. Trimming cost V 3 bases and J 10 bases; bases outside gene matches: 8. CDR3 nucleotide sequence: TGTGCCAGCAGCTTCCGACTAGCGGGGAATCGGGAGCAGTTCTTC. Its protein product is CASSFRLAGNREQFF.

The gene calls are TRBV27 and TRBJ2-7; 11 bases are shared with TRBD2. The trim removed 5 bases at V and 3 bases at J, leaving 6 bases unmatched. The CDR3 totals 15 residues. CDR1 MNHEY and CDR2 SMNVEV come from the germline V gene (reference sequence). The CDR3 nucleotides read TGTGCCAGCAGTCCTATACTAGCGGGAGACTACGAGCAGTACTTC. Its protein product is CASSPILAGDYEQYF.

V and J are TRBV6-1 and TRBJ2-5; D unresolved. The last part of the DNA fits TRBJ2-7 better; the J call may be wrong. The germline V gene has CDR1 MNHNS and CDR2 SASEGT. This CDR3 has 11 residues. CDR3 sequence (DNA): TGTGCCAGCAGAATGTCCTACGAGCAGTACTTC. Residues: CASRMSYEQYF.

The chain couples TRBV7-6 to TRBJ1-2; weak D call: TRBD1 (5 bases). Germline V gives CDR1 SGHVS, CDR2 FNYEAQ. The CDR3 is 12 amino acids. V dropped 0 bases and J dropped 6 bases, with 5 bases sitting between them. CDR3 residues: CASSLATDGYTF. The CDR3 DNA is TGTGCCAGCAGCTTAGCGACAGATGGCTACACCTTC.

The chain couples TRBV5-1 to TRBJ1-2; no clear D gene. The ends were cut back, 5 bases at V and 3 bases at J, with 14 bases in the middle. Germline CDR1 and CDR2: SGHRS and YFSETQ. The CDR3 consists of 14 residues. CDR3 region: CASSQSSGDYGYTF. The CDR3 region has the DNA TGCGCCAGCAGTCAGTCGAGTGGGGACTATGGCTACACCTTC.

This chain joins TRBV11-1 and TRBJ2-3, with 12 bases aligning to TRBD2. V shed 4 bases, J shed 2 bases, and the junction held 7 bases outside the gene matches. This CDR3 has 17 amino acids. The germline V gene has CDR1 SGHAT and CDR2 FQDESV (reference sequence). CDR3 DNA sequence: TGTGCCAGCAGCTCTTGGGGGACTAGCGGGTCCACAGATACGCAGTATTTT. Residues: CASSSWGTSGSTDTQYF.

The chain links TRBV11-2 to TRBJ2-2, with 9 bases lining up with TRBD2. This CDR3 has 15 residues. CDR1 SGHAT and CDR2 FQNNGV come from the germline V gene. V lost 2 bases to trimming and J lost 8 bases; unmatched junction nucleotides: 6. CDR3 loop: CASSLSGTSLGELFF. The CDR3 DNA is TGTGCCAGCAGCTTATCTGGGACTAGCCTTGGGGAGCTGTTTTTT.

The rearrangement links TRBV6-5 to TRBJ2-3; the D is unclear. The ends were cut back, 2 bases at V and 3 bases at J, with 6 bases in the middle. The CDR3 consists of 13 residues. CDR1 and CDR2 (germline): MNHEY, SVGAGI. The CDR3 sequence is CASSYRITDTQYF. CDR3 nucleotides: TGTGCCAGCAGTTACAGGATTACAGATACGCAGTATTTT.

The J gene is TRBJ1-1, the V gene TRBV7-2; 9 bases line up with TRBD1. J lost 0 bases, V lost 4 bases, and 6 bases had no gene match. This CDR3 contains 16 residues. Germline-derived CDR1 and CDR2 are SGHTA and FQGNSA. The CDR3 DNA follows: TGTGCCAGCAGCTCCGGGACAGGGTTTTTGAACACTGAAGCTTTCTTT. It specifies CASSSGTGFLNTEAFF.